This TCR beta chain was sequenced in a study of blood T cell repertoires in COVID-19. In the study overall: Samples came from the United States, Italy and Spain, spanning acute and convalescent COVID-19. T cells, B-cell-depleted T cells, or PBMCs provided the cDNA or gDNA that served as material.

Under the authors' procedure: Using reference gene primer amplification, nucleated cell counts were estimated. TCRdb's copy holds only in-frame clones and misses some; the assay was immunoSEQ multiplex PCR. V and J calls and clone size are given by that table; D and trimming were obtained from the DNA. The data contain over 150,000 clones, over 60% of them singletons. The CDR3 runs to 17 residues. Germline V CDR1 and CDR2: SGHNT, YYREEE (reference sequence). V was pared by 0 bases and J by 7 bases, with 17 bases between. This clonotype originated in a woman in her seventies with acute or convalescent COVID-19. The chain has TRBV5-4 and TRBJ1-6, with TRBD1 as a possible D gene (6 bases). Sequencing input: peripheral blood. The CDR3: CASSLANGGQINSPLHF. CDR3 nucleotides: TGTGCCAGCAGCTTGGCCAATGGTGGACAGATAAATTCACCCCTCCACTTT.